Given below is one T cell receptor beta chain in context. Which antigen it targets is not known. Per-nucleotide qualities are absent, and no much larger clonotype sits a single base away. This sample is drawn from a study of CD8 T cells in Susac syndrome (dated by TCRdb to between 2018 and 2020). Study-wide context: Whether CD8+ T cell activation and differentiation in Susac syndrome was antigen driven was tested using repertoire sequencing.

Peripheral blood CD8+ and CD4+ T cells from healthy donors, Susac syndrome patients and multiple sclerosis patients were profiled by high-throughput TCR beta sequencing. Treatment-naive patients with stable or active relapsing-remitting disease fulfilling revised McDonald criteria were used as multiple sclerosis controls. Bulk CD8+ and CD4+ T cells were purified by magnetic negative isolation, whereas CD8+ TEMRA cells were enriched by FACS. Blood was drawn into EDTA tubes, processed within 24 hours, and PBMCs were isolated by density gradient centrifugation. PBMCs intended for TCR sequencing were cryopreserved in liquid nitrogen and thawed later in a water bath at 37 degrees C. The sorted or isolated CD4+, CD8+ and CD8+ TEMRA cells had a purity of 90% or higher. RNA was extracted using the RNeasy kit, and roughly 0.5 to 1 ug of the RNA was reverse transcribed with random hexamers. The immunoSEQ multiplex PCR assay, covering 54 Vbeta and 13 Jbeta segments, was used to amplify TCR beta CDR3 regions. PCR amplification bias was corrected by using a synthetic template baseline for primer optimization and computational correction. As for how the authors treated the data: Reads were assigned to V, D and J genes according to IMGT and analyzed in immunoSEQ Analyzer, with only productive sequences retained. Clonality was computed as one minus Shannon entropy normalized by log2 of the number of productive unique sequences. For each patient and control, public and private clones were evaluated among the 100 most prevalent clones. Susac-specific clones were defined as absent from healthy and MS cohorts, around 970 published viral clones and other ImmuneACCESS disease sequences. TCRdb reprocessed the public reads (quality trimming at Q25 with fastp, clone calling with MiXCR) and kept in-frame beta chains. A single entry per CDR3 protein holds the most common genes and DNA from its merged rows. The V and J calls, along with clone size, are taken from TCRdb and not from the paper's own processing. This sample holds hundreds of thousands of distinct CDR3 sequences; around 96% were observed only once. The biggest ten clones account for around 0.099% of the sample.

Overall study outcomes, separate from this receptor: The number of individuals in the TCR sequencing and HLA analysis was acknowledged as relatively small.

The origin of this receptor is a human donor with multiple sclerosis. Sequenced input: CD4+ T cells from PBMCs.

This receptor has the CDR3 CASSQDRRGSTDTQYF. The nucleotides read TGTGCCAGCAGCCAAGATCGGCGGGGTAGCACAGATACGCAGTATTTT. The chain is assembled from TRBV3-1 and TRBJ2-3; the D gene is perhaps TRBD2, on 6 matching bases. V and J are truncated by 0 bases and 0 bases respectively, leaving an intervening sequence of 10 bases. Looking up the germline V gene (reference sequence) yields CDR1 LGHDT and CDR2 YNNKEL. The CDR3 spans 16 residues, from the cysteine through the phenylalanine. Only the CDR3 DNA is retained, 48 bases long and in frame from the first base.